The sequence of this TCR beta chain was determined in a study of Tregs in tolerant kidney transplant recipients. The CDR3 consists of 15 residues. Germline loops: CDR1 MGHRA, CDR2 YSYEKL. Trimming took 4 bases from V and 4 from J, leaving 13 bases between them. Profiling relied on immunoSEQ multiplex PCR, and the TCRdb table lists in-frame clones only, not all of them. Of about 240,000 clones in the sample, approximately 84% were seen once. The chain is built from TRBV4-1 and TRBJ1-4; D might be TRBD1 (5 bases). This sequence originates from a human donor in good health. The sample consisted of CD4+ T cells from blood. The CDR3 loop reads CASSRLGPLNEKLFF. CDR3 nucleotide sequence: TGCGCCAGCAGCCGCCTGGGGCCCCTTAATGAAAAACTGTTTTTT.